These 15 T cell receptor beta chains came from one sample sequenced in a study of radiotherapy plus CTLA-4 blockade in lung cancer. The protocol was immunoSEQ multiplex PCR, while the TCRdb copy is restricted to in-frame clones and leaves out a portion. The sample shows 100,000 to 150,000 clones, nearly 80% of them seen only once. Sample: peripheral blood, taken from a patient treated with radiotherapy plus ipilimumab. Every receptor here comes from a human donor with non-small cell lung cancer who had a partial response to radiotherapy plus ipilimumab.

The V gene is TRBV7-9, the J gene TRBJ2-3; 8 bases align to TRBD2. Trimming cost V 5 bases and J 4 bases; bases outside gene matches: 14. The CDR3 extends over 17 amino acids. Germline loops: CDR1 SEHNR, CDR2 FQNEAQ (reference sequence). CDR3 nucleotides: TGTGCCAGCAGCCTCTGGCCCGGGACTAGTGGGGCAGATACGCAGTATTTT. Translating gives CASSLWPGTSGADTQYF.

This chain connects TRBV11-2 to TRBJ2-3; tentative D call: TRBD2 (6 bases). Trimming took off 3 bases at V and 4 bases at J, with 17 bases between the two ends. This CDR3 contains 16 residues. Germline assignment: CDR1 SGHAT and CDR2 FQNNGV. The CDR3 DNA reads as TGTGCCAGCAGCTTTTTCTTCACCGGGAGTTCAGATACGCAGTATTTT. Protein product: CASSFFFTGSSDTQYF.

V and J are TRBV28 and TRBJ1-1; D unresolved. Germline V gene sequence: CDR1 MDHEN, CDR2 SYDVKM. The CDR3 runs 16 residues. Deletions cut 6 bases from V and 4 bases from J, with 21 bases between. CDR3 DNA: TGTGCCAGCAGCCTTGGATCACTTGAGCGGGTCACTGAAGCTTTCTTT. Protein product: CASSLGSLERVTEAFF.

J is TRBJ1-4 and V is TRBV18; a weak D match, TRBD1 (6 bases). The CDR3 is 15 residues long. CDR1 is KGHSH and CDR2 is LQKENI in the germline V gene. V was trimmed by 2 bases and J by 4 bases, leaving 11 bases between them. The CDR3: CASSPISQGNEKLFF. The DNA for the CDR3 is TGTGCCAGCTCACCAATATCACAGGGTAATGAAAAACTGTTTTTT. Complete variable domain (other parts from reference TRBV18 and TRBJ1-4): NAGVMQNPRHLVRRRGQEARLRCSPMKGHSHVYWYRQLPEEGLKFMVYLQKENIIDESGMPKERFSAEFPKEGPSILRIQQVVRGDSAAYFCASSPISQGNEKLFFGSGTQLSVL.

This clone showed up just once. The J gene is TRBJ1-1, the V gene TRBV4-3, with unresolved D. V was trimmed by 1 base and J by 3 bases, leaving 9 bases between them. CDR1 and CDR2 from the germline V gene are LGHNA and YSLEER. This CDR3 has 14 amino acids. The CDR3, as DNA: TGCGCCAGCAGCCAAGGTGGGGAGGACACTGAAGCTTTCTTT. Residues: CASSQGGEDTEAFF.

The V gene is TRBV7-2, the J gene TRBJ1-2; no firm D call. V shed 5 bases and J shed 1 base, with 8 bases lying between them. The CDR3 extends over 13 amino acids. Germline loops: CDR1 SGHTA, CDR2 FQGNSA. The CDR3 reads CASSPTFNYGYTF. The CDR3 DNA is TGTGCCAGCAGCCCGACTTTTAACTATGGCTACACCTTC. Full variable domain (rest looked up from reference TRBV7-2 and TRBJ1-2): GAGVSQSPSNKVTEKGKDVELRCDPISGHTALYWYRQSLGQGLEFLIYFQGNSAPDKSGLPSDRFSAERTGGSVSTLTIQRTQQEDSAVYLCASSPTFNYGYTFGSGTRLTVV.

V and J are TRBV25-1 and TRBJ1-4; D remains ambiguous. The CDR3 spans 13 residues. Germline loops: CDR1 MGHDK, CDR2 SYGVNS. V was shortened by 2 bases and J by 7 bases, with 8 bases between the two germline ends. The CDR3 sequence is CASSETPGEKLFF. The CDR3 DNA follows: TGTGCCAGCAGTGAAACCCCGGGTGAAAAACTGTTTTTT.

The chain employs TRBV9 and TRBJ2-5; 12 bases match TRBD2. V trimming: 0 bases; J trimming: 5 bases; junction bases outside the gene matches: 5. The CDR3 loop spans 16 amino acids. Germline loops: CDR1 SGDLS, CDR2 YYNGEE. The CDR3 DNA reads TGTGCCAGCAGCGTAGCCCCAGGACTAGCGGGGGAGACCCAGTACTTC. It is translated as CASSVAPGLAGETQYF.

This sequence joins TRBV11-3 and TRBJ2-1; 11 positions match TRBD2. The CDR3 has 14 amino acids. The V gene's germline CDR1 is SGHNT and CDR2 YENEEA. With 3 bases clipped from V and 9 bases from J, the junction kept 4 bases outside the gene matches. The CDR3 spells CASSFLAGGGEQFF. CDR3 bases: TGTGCCAGCAGCTTTCTAGCGGGAGGCGGTGAGCAGTTCTTC.

The chain couples TRBV6-6 to TRBJ1-3; no clear D gene. The V and J ends lost 8 bases and 3 bases respectively, with 11 bases between them. This CDR3 has 13 amino acids. Germline V lookup: CDR1 MNHNY, CDR2 SVGAGI (reference sequence). DNA for the CDR3: TGTGCCAGCTCACGTAACAATGGAAACACCATATATTTT. Translation gives CASSRNNGNTIYF.

This clone has just one count. This chain uses TRBV4-3 with TRBJ2-5; D is perhaps TRBD2 (5 bases). CDR1 and CDR2 from the germline V gene are LGHNA and YSLEER. This CDR3 has 13 residues. Between the trimmed V and J ends, which lost 4 bases and 1 base, there was a span of 7 bases. The CDR3 region is CASSLGIQETQYF. CDR3 DNA sequence: TGCGCCAGCAGCCTCGGGATCCAAGAGACCCAGTACTTC.

This clone showed up just a few times. J is TRBJ1-2 and V is TRBV10-3; weak D call: TRBD1 (5 bases). CDR3 length equals 15 residues. Deletions cut 6 bases from V and 4 bases from J, with 18 bases between. Looked up from germline, CDR1 is ENHRY and CDR2 is SYGVKD. CDR3 nucleotide sequence: TGTGCCATCAGCTCCGGACAACAATTATCCTATGGCTACACCTTC. Translation: CAISSGQQLSYGYTF.

This rearrangement joins TRBV2 to TRBJ2-7; 10 bases map to TRBD2. The germline V gene encodes CDR1 SNHLY and CDR2 FYNNEI. The CDR3 covers 14 residues. V lost 6 bases and J lost 4; bases outside the gene matches: 6. CDR3 DNA: TGTGCCAGCAGGCCCGGGACTAGCGCATACGAGCAGTACTTC. It specifies CASRPGTSAYEQYF.

The genes are TRBV27 and TRBJ2-3, with 16 bases lining up with TRBD2. Trimming at V came to 4 bases and at J to 3 bases, leaving 13 bases not matched to a gene. There are 20 residues in the CDR3. Looked up from germline, CDR1 is MNHEY and CDR2 is SMNVEV (reference sequence). The CDR3 reads CASSWDSKGLAGGPTDTQYF. DNA for the CDR3: TGTGCCAGCAGTTGGGATTCTAAGGGACTAGCGGGAGGGCCAACAGATACGCAGTATTTT.

This sequence joins TRBV6-5 and TRBJ2-7, with 9 bases identical to TRBD2. Germline V gene sequence: CDR1 MNHEY, CDR2 SVGAGI. The CDR3 has 14 residues. J was trimmed by 6 bases and V by 8 bases; bases with no gene match: 11. CDR3 in amino acids: CASLASGIKGEQYF. CDR3 in DNA: TGTGCCAGCCTGGCTAGCGGGATAAAGGGCGAGCAGTACTTC.